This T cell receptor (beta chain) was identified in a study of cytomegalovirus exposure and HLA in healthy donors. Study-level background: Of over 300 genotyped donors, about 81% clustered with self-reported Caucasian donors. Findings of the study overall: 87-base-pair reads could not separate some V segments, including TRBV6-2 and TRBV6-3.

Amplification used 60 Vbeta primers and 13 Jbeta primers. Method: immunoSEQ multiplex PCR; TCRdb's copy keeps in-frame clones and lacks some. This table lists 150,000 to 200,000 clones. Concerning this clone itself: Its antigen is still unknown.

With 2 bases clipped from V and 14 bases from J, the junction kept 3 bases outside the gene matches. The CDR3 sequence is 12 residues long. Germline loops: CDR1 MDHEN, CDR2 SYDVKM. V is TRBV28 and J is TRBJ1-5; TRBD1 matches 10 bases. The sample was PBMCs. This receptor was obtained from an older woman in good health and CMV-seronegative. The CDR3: CASSLRQGAEHF. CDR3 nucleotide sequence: TGTGCCAGCAGTTTAAGACAGGGGGCAGAGCATTTT.